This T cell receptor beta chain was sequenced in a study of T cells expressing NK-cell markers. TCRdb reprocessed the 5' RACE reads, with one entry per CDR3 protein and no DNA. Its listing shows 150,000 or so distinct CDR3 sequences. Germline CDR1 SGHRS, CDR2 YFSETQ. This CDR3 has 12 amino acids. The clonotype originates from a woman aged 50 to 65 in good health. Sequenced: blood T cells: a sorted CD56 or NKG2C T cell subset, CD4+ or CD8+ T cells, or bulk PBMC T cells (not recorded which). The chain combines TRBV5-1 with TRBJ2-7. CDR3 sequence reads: CASSGTSYEQYF.